This T cell receptor (beta chain) was obtained from a study of identical twins. V dropped 6 bases and J dropped 0; count of bases not matched to a gene: 8. CDR3 length equals 16 residues. Germline loops: CDR1 SGHTA, CDR2 FQGNSA. This clonotype appeared a few times. One entry per CDR3 protein results from TCRdb running MiXCR on the 5' RACE reads. The sample carries 500,000 to 600,000 distinct CDR3 sequences, less than 25% recorded once. The sample was also reused in another study, on T cells expressing NK-cell markers.

The sequence was collected from a woman aged 18-30 years in good health. This sequence joins TRBV7-2 and TRBJ1-2, with TRBD1 matching over 9 bases. The material sequenced was CD4+ T cells sorted from blood. The DNA of the CDR3 is TGTGCCAGCAGGCCCGGGACAGGGCAACCTAACTATGGCTACACCTTC. Residues: CASRPGTGQPNYGYTF. The full variable domain, with the rest looked up from reference TRBV7-2 and TRBJ1-2, is GAGVSQSPSNKVTEKGKDVELRCDPISGHTALYWYRQSLGQGLEFLIYFQGNSAPDKSGLPSDRFSAERTGGSVSTLTIQRTQQEDSAVYLCASRPGTGQPNYGYTFGSGTRLTVV.